This T cell receptor beta chain was found in a study of blood T cell repertoires in COVID-19. Libraries were prepared by immunoSEQ multiplex PCR; TCRdb keeps only in-frame clonotypes and omits some of them. The table records some 300,000 clones, roughly 86% of them present only once. Study members were between about 18 and 95 years old and lived in over 20 US regions. Within 2 weeks of study entry, exposed participants had contacted a PCR-confirmed or clinician-diagnosed COVID-19 case. There are 16 residues in the CDR3. Germline V gene sequence: CDR1 LNHDA, CDR2 SQIVND (reference sequence). V shed 6 bases and J 4 bases; nucleotides not matched to a gene: 11.

This chain links TRBV19 with TRBJ2-1; 8 bases are a match to TRBD1. Sequencing input: PBMCs or T cells enriched from blood (not recorded which). The sequence came from a woman aged 45-65 years who had been exposed to COVID-19. CDR3 DNA sequence: TGTGCCAGTAGGAGAACAGGGGGTTCGGGATACAATGAGCAGTTCTTC. This gives the protein CASRRTGGSGYNEQFF. The complete variable domain, with remaining parts taken from reference TRBV19 and TRBJ2-1, reads DGGITQSPKYLFRKEGQNVTLSCEQNLNHDAMYWYRQDPGQGLRLIYYSQIVNDFQKGDIAEGYSVSREKKESFPLTVTSAQKNPTAFYLCASRRTGGSGYNEQFFGPGTRLTVL.